The 13 T cell receptor beta chains in this list originate from one sample, sequenced in a study of shared clonotypes between healthy human individuals. Generated by immunoSEQ multiplex PCR, the TCRdb table keeps only in-frame clones and is missing some. Here the sample spans some 1,100,000 clones, 75% to 85% being singletons. The sample consisted of memory CD4+ T cells from PBMCs. As to subset: CD45RA-negative fraction. These receptors originate from a man between 18 and 29 years old in good health. Some clones in this sample may be carry-over from other donors' samples.

This clone was found once. CDR3 coding DNA: TGCAGCGCCTTGTTGGGGGGCCGCGAGCAGTACTTC. It encodes CSALLGGREQYF. V and J are TRBV29-1 and TRBJ2-7, with D possibly called TRBD1 or TRBD2 (6 bases each). In germline, CDR1 is SQVTM, CDR2 ANQGSEA. The V end was cut by 7 bases, the J end by 6 bases, with 16 bases between. The CDR3 is 12 amino acids.

DNA for the CDR3: TGTGCCAGTTGCGGCAGGGGGGGAAATGAAAAACTGTTTTTT. Translating it yields CASCGRGGNEKLFF. The genes are TRBV19 and TRBJ1-4, with 7 positions matching TRBD1. Germline-derived CDR1 and CDR2 are LNHDA and SQIVND (reference sequence). V lost 8 bases to trimming and J lost 5 bases; unmatched junction nucleotides: 8. CDR3 length: 14 amino acids.

The chain combines TRBV6-1 with TRBJ2-5; TRBD2 agrees at 9 bases. The CDR3 runs to 17 residues. Trimming at V came to 0 bases and at J to 5 bases, leaving 10 bases not matched to a gene. Germline V gene sequence: CDR1 MNHNS, CDR2 SASEGT. The CDR3 coding sequence is TGTGCCAGCAGTGAAGCGCGGCTAGCGGGATATGGGGAGACCCAGTACTTC. This translates into CASSEARLAGYGETQYF.

This clone was picked up one time. The CDR3 DNA follows: TGCGCCAGCAGCTCCGGGTTAGCGGGGAGCTCCTACAATGAGCAGTTCTTC. Its protein product is CASSSGLAGSSYNEQFF. The chain couples TRBV5-1 to TRBJ2-1; 8 bases fit TRBD2. The CDR3 totals 17 residues. J was trimmed by 0 bases and V by 3 bases; bases with no gene match: 8. Germline CDR1 is SGHRS and CDR2 is YFSETQ.

The rearrangement joins TRBV6-4 to TRBJ1-5; D uncertain. Deletions cut 0 bases from V and 9 bases from J, with 9 bases between. This CDR3 is built from 13 residues. Germline V gene data show CDR1 as MRHNA and CDR2 as SNTAGT. The CDR3 spells CASSDSLSGPQHF. The DNA for the CDR3 is TGTGCCAGCAGTGACTCGTTGTCTGGGCCCCAGCATTTT.

This clone was observed once. The chain recombines TRBV28 with TRBJ1-2, with 10 bases that match TRBD1. CDR3 size: 16 residues. V lost 3 bases and J lost 3; bases outside the gene matches: 7. Looked up from germline, CDR1 is MDHEN and CDR2 is SYDVKM. The CDR3 sequence is CASSFLRQGADYGYTF. In nucleotides, the CDR3 is TGTGCCAGCAGTTTCCTAAGACAGGGGGCTGACTATGGCTACACCTTC.

CDR3 sequence reads: CASSLMGVPNEKLFF. CDR3 DNA: TGTGCCAGCAGCCTCATGGGGGTACCTAATGAAAAACTGTTTTTT. V is TRBV7-9 and J is TRBJ1-4; tentative D call: TRBD1 (5 bases). The length of the CDR3 is 15 residues. Germline lookup yields CDR1 SEHNR and CDR2 FQNEAQ (reference sequence). Between the trimmed V and J ends, which lost 5 bases and 3 bases, there was a span of 13 bases.

This chain uses TRBV5-4 with TRBJ1-6; 9 bases are shared with TRBD1. CDR1 SGHNT and CDR2 YYREEE come from the germline V gene (reference sequence). Trimming at V came to 1 base and at J to 7 bases, leaving 0 bases not matched to a gene. The CDR3 is 14 amino acids. CDR3 amino acids: CASSLTGGNSPLHF. The CDR3 coding sequence is TGTGCCAGCAGCTTGACAGGGGGCAATTCACCCCTCCACTTT.

This clone turned up a few times. The V and J genes are TRBV7-2 and TRBJ2-7; D is uncertain. Germline V gene data show CDR1 as SGHTA and CDR2 as FQGNSA. The ends were cut back, 3 bases at V and 3 bases at J, with 6 bases in the middle. The CDR3 runs to 12 residues. CDR3: CASSFILYEQYF. The CDR3 DNA sequence: TGTGCCAGCAGCTTTATACTCTACGAGCAGTACTTC.

The chain recombines TRBV5-1 with TRBJ2-1; 10 nucleotides line up with TRBD1. CDR3 length: 15 amino acids. CDR1 is SGHRS and CDR2 is YFSETQ in the germline V gene. Losses at the gene ends were 3 bases for V and 3 bases for J; bases not matched to a gene: 3. DNA for the CDR3: TGCGCCAGCAGCTCGACAGGGGGCAGCTACAATGAGCAGTTCTTC. Its translation: CASSSTGGSYNEQFF. Variable domain in full (rest from reference TRBV5-1 and TRBJ2-1): KAGVTQTPRYLIKTRGQQVTLSCSPISGHRSVSWYQQTPGQGLQFLFEYFSETQRNKGNFPGRFSGRQFSNSRSEMNVSTLELGDSALYLCASSSTGGSYNEQFFGPGTRLTVL.

The chain employs TRBV30 and TRBJ2-1; 10 bases line up with TRBD2. CDR3 length: 14 amino acids. With V trimmed by 0 bases and J by 7 bases, 3 bases remained unmatched. CDR1 and CDR2 (germline): GTSNPN, SVGIG (reference sequence). The CDR3 DNA reads TGTGCCTGGAGTGTAGGACTAGCGGTGAATGAGCAGTTCTTC. This sequence encodes CAWSVGLAVNEQFF.

V usage is TRBV6-6 and J usage is TRBJ2-1, with 10 bases aligning to TRBD1. The V gene end was trimmed by 5 bases and the J gene end by 9 bases; junction bases not matched to a gene: 7. The CDR3 runs 14 residues. The germline CDR1 and CDR2 sequences are MNHNY and SVGAGI (reference sequence). CDR3 nucleotide sequence: TGTGCCAGCAGTCGCGGACAGGGGGTGGTTGAGCAGTTCTTC. This sequence encodes CASSRGQGVVEQFF.

This sequence joins TRBV10-3 and TRBJ2-3, with 11 positions matching TRBD1. The length of the CDR3 is 14 residues. V lost 5 bases to trimming and J lost 4 bases; unmatched junction nucleotides: 2. The germline V gene has CDR1 ENHRY and CDR2 SYGVKD. In DNA, the CDR3 is TGTGCCATCAGTCCGGGACAGGGGGCAGATACGCAGTATTTT. As protein: CAISPGQGADTQYF.